A selection of T cell receptor beta chains follows, all from one sample in a study of cytomegalovirus exposure and HLA in healthy donors. Profiling relied on immunoSEQ multiplex PCR, and the TCRdb table lists in-frame clones only, not all of them. Among 65,000 or so clones listed, around 92% were seen once. The source material was PBMCs. All receptors come from a woman under 30 in good health and CMV-seronegative. Each CDR3 is given with its conserved first and last residue. Fields, in order: J gene, V gene, CDR3 protein.

>TRBJ1-2|TRBV2
CASSARQSNYGYTF
>TRBJ2-6|TRBV4-3
CASSQEFGTAETSGANVLTF
>TRBJ1-2|TRBV28
CASSLSETGFYGYTF
>TRBJ2-7|TRBV18
CASSSNHRGGEQYF
>TRBJ2-2|TRBV7-3
CASSRDRVVGELFF
>TRBJ2-1|TRBV10-3
CATMALVGSYNEQFF
>TRBJ2-7|TRBV6-1
CASSLSGPYEQYF
>TRBJ2-7|TRBV10-1
CASSATDRAYEQYF
>TRBJ2-5|TRBV11-3
CASSPPGSGETQYF
>TRBJ2-1|TRBV4-1
CASSTDRTLTKMRQFF
>TRBJ2-1|TRBV11-3
CASSLEIAGHNEQFF
>TRBJ1-2|TRBV4-1
CASSHSDGSLYGYTF
>TRBJ1-3|TRBV7-9
CASSLVVTELSGNTIYF
>TRBJ1-1|TRBV5-1
CASSLISGANTEAFF
>TRBJ2-2|TRBV28
CASRHRDRNTGELFF
>TRBJ2-7|TRBV30
CAWTSGVSYEQYF
>TRBJ1-5|TRBV4-1
CASSQDGGDNQPQHF
>TRBJ2-6|TRBV29-1
CSVAGGVTGVGANVLTF
>TRBJ2-1|TRBV18
CASSPLGAGVANEQFF
>TRBJ1-5|TRBV4-2
CASSQARLGNQPQHF
>TRBJ2-2|TRBV7-9
CASPGLGLAGELFF
>TRBJ2-2|TRBV2
CASSEWRRTNTGELFF
>TRBJ1-1|TRBV9
CASSLEGGRGWTEAFF
>TRBJ2-7|TRBV10-3
CAISDLQGAREQYF
>TRBJ1-4|TRBV15
CATSRDLRVAGEKLFF
>TRBJ1-1|TRBV10-3
CAISGQMNTEAFF
>TRBJ1-1|TRBV7-9
CASSLIGHRPENTEAFF
>TRBJ1-5|TRBV6-5
CASAAGSGNQPQHF
>TRBJ1-4|TRBV5-5
CASSRRQGSNEKLFF
>TRBJ1-3|TRBV6-5
CASSYWRGSSGNTIYF
>TRBJ1-3|TRBV19
CASSIGDTRNTIYF
>TRBJ2-7|TRBV28
CASSLGQVGEQYF